The 17 T cell receptor beta chains presented below share a single source sample, sequenced in a study of cytomegalovirus exposure and HLA in healthy donors. 13 Jbeta primers and 60 Vbeta primers were used for the PCR. The repertoire was sequenced with immunoSEQ multiplex PCR; TCRdb's copy has only in-frame clones and lacks some. The sample has about 150,000 clones, roughly 80% seen once. The sequenced material came from PBMCs. These receptors originate from a man between 18 and 35 years old in good health and CMV-seropositive.

In the case of this clone: One junction end does not reproduce the germline sequence, and a read error may be involved. The rearrangement uses TRBV6-1 and TRBJ2-1; 8 nucleotides match TRBD1. The CDR3 runs to 16 residues. Germline V CDR1 and CDR2: MNHNS, SASEGT. CDR3 nucleotides: TGTGCCCGCAGTGAGAGAGGGACAGGTTCCTACAATGAGCAGTTCTTC. It is translated as CARSERGTGSYNEQFF.

The chain links TRBV2 to TRBJ1-1, with D possibly matching TRBD1 (5 bases). V dropped 4 bases and J dropped 0 bases, with 12 bases sitting between them. This CDR3 spans 15 amino acids. From germline, CDR1 is SNHLY and CDR2 FYNNEI. The CDR3 bases are TGTGCCAGCAGTGCACCAGGGATAATGAACACTGAAGCTTTCTTT. Amino acids: CASSAPGIMNTEAFF.

The rearrangement links TRBV28 to TRBJ1-4; TRBD1 is a possible D gene (5 bases). CDR1 MDHEN and CDR2 SYDVKM come from the germline V gene. The V gene lost 8 bases and the J gene lost 5 bases, with 27 bases spanning the gap. The CDR3 runs to 18 residues. The DNA of the CDR3 is TGTGCCAGCCATCTGGGGGGAGGGTGGGTCGGGTCCAATGAAAAACTGTTTTTT. It codes for CASHLGGGWVGSNEKLFF.

The rearrangement links TRBV5-1 to TRBJ2-2; 7 nucleotides match TRBD1. The CDR3 consists of 16 residues. Losses at the gene ends were 0 bases for V and 2 bases for J; bases not matched to a gene: 4. Germline CDR1 reads SGHRS; CDR2 reads YFSETQ. CDR3: CASSLVAGGNTGELFF. CDR3 sequence (DNA): TGCGCCAGCAGCTTGGTGGCAGGGGGTAACACCGGGGAGCTGTTTTTT. Looking up the rest from reference TRBV5-1 and TRBJ2-2 gives the full variable domain: KAGVTQTPRYLIKTRGQQVTLSCSPISGHRSVSWYQQTPGQGLQFLFEYFSETQRNKGNFPGRFSGRQFSNSRSEMNVSTLELGDSALYLCASSLVAGGNTGELFFGEGSRLTVL.

The chain combines TRBV11-2 with TRBJ2-7; 9 nucleotides match TRBD2. Germline V CDR1 and CDR2: SGHAT, FQNNGV. The V gene end was trimmed by 6 bases and the J gene end by 3 bases; junction bases not matched to a gene: 6. CDR3 size: 14 residues. CDR3 DNA: TGTGCCAGCAGTCATAATAGCGGGAGCTACGAGCAGTACTTC. Translating gives CASSHNSGSYEQYF.

The chain links TRBV6-6 to TRBJ2-7; D perhaps matches TRBD2 (6 bases). Per germline, CDR1 MNHNY and CDR2 SVGAGI (reference sequence). The CDR3 is 15 amino acids. Deletions cut 5 bases from V and 4 bases from J, with 18 bases between. CDR3 in DNA: TGTGCCAGCAGTACCTCTCGGGGGTTAGAATACGAGCAGTACTTC. Amino acid sequence: CASSTSRGLEYEQYF.

This chain uses TRBV7-9 with TRBJ2-3; D possibly corresponds to TRBD2 (5 bases). The CDR3 has 15 residues. CDR1 SEHNR and CDR2 FQNEAQ come from the germline V gene (reference sequence). Trimming pared 4 bases from V and 0 bases from J, leaving 11 bases between. The DNA for the CDR3 is TGTGCCAGCAGCTCGGACTTCACTAGCACAGATACGCAGTATTTT. Its protein product is CASSSDFTSTDTQYF.

The chain couples TRBV7-9 to TRBJ2-3; TRBD2 might be the D (6 bases). The CDR3 contains 15 residues. The V end was cut by 3 bases, the J end by 2 bases, with 12 bases between. Germline V gene sequence: CDR1 SEHNR, CDR2 FQNEAQ (reference sequence). The CDR3 loop reads CASSFGGRSTDTQYF. As DNA, the CDR3 is TGTGCCAGCAGCTTTGGGGGGAGGTCCACAGATACGCAGTATTTT.

This sequence joins TRBV29-1 and TRBJ2-3; 11 positions match TRBD2. The CDR3 length is 16 residues. The germline CDR1 and CDR2 sequences are SQVTM and ANQGSEA. Trimming removed 4 bases from V and 2 bases from J; junction bases left unmatched: 8. This CDR3 is CSVAATSGTATDTQYF. The CDR3 DNA is TGCAGCGTTGCGGCGACTAGCGGGACAGCCACAGATACGCAGTATTTT.

V gene TRBV5-1 combines with J gene TRBJ1-2; D gene unclear. The CDR3 runs to 13 residues. With 7 bases removed from V and 5 bases from J, the gap between germline ends came to 15 bases. CDR1 and CDR2 from the germline V gene are SGHRS and YFSETQ. The CDR3 is CASSSEVSYGYTF. The CDR3 nucleotides are TGCGCCAGCTCTTCGGAGGTTTCTTATGGCTACACCTTC.

This rearrangement joins TRBV6-6 to TRBJ1-1, with 7 bases matching TRBD1. With V trimmed by 9 bases and J by 6 bases, 10 bases remained unmatched. The germline gives CDR1 MNHNY, CDR2 SVGAGI (reference sequence). The CDR3 contains 13 residues. DNA of the CDR3: TGTGCCAGTAAACCGACAGGGACAGCTGAAGCTTTCTTT. The encoded protein is CASKPTGTAEAFF.

This clone turned up a few times. The chain joins TRBV19 to TRBJ2-2, with a possible D match to TRBD2 (6 bases). V gave up 3 bases and J gave up 13 bases, with 9 bases separating them. The CDR3 has 11 residues. Germline V gene data show CDR1 as LNHDA and CDR2 as SQIVND (reference sequence). The CDR3 is CASSIRGGLFF. CDR3 DNA sequence: TGTGCCAGTAGTATTCGGGGAGGGCTGTTTTTT.

The sample holds one count of this clone. This rearrangement joins TRBV5-1 to TRBJ2-7; D may be TRBD2 (6 bases). This CDR3 has 14 residues. Trimming shortened V by 2 bases and J by 4 bases, and 13 bases separated the two germline ends. The germline V gene has CDR1 SGHRS and CDR2 YFSETQ. The CDR3 sequence: CASSFTPSDYEQYF. The CDR3 coding sequence is TGCGCCAGCAGCTTTACTCCTAGCGATTACGAGCAGTACTTC.

The V call is TRBV28, the J call TRBJ2-7; D is unclear. Trimming left V 3 bases short and J 6 bases short, with 12 bases between. Per the germline V gene, CDR1 is MDHEN and CDR2 is SYDVKM. The CDR3 is made up of 13 amino acids. The CDR3 DNA is TGTGCCAGCAGTTTGGCCAGGTGGCGCGAGCAGTACTTC. Translating gives CASSLARWREQYF.

V and J are TRBV28 and TRBJ2-7; tentative D call: TRBD1 (6 bases). The germline V and J ends were trimmed by 4 bases and 2 bases, with 15 bases remaining between them. The V gene's germline CDR1 is MDHEN and CDR2 SYDVKM. There are 15 residues in the CDR3. The CDR3 region is CASSSDRDITYEQYF. The CDR3 bases are TGTGCCAGCAGTTCCGACCGGGACATCACCTACGAGCAGTACTTC.

The rearrangement links TRBV5-1 to TRBJ1-1; 8 nucleotides line up with TRBD1. The CDR3 totals 15 residues. V shed 2 bases, J shed 5 bases, and the junction held 8 bases outside the gene matches. Germline loops: CDR1 SGHRS, CDR2 YFSETQ. CDR3 sequence: CASSLTDRGRTEAFF. Here the CDR3 DNA reads TGCGCCAGCAGCTTAACTGACAGGGGTCGTACTGAAGCTTTCTTT. Based on the CDR3 plus reference TRBV5-1 and TRBJ1-1, the full variable domain is KAGVTQTPRYLIKTRGQQVTLSCSPISGHRSVSWYQQTPGQGLQFLFEYFSETQRNKGNFPGRFSGRQFSNSRSEMNVSTLELGDSALYLCASSLTDRGRTEAFFGQGTRLTVV.

J is TRBJ2-3 and V is TRBV14; 11 nucleotides align to TRBD2. With V trimmed by 3 bases and J by 3 bases, 11 bases remained unmatched. Germline V lookup: CDR1 SGHDN, CDR2 FVKESK. The CDR3 extends over 18 amino acids. The CDR3 DNA reads TGTGCCAGCAGCCACGGCCTAATAGCGGGAGGGCCGACAGATACGCAGTATTTT. It codes for CASSHGLIAGGPTDTQYF.